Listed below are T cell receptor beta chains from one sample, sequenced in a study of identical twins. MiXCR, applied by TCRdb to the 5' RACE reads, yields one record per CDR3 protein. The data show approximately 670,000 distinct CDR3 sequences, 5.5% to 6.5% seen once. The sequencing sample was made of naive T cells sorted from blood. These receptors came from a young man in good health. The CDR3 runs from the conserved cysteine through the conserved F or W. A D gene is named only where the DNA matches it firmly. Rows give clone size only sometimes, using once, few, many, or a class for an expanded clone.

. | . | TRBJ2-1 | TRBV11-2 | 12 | TGTGCCAGCAGCTTAAGGAGAACTGAGCAGTTCTTC | CASSLRRTEQFF
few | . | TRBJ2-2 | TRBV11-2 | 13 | TGTGCCAGCACCTTGGTTAGGGCCGGGGAGCTGTTTTTT | CASTLVRAGELFF
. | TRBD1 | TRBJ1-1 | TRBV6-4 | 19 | TGTGCCAGCAGTCCCCGGGACAGGGTCGTACCTCTCATGAACACTGAAGCTTTCTTT | CASSPRDRVVPLMNTEAFF
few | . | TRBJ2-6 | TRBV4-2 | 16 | TGTGCCAGCAGCCAAGCCAGGGGGGTCGGGGCCAACGTCCTGACTTTC | CASSQARGVGANVLTF
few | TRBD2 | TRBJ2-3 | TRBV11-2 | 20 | TGTGCCAGCAGCTCTCTGGGACTAGCGGGCGCCGCGTATAACCAAGATACGCAGTATTTT | CASSSLGLAGAAYNQDTQYF
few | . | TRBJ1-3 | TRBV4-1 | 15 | TGCGCCAGCAGCCAACCTGGGAGCTCTGGAAACACCATATATTTT | CASSQPGSSGNTIYF
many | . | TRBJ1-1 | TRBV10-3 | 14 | TGTGCCATCAGTGAGGGACCCCGGAACACTGAAGCTTTCTTT | CAISEGPRNTEAFF
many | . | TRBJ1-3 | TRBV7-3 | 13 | TGTGCCAGCAGCCAACAGGGTGGAAACACCATATATTTT | CASSQQGGNTIYF
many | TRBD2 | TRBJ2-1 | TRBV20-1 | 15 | TGCAGTGCTTGCCGACTAGCGGGAGGGCGGAATGAGCAGTTCTTC | CSACRLAGGRNEQFF
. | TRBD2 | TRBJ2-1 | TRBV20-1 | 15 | TGCAGTGCGTGGACTAGCGGGAGAGTCTACAATGAGCAGTTCTTC | CSAWTSGRVYNEQFF
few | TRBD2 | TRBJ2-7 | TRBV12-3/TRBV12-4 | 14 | TGTGCCAGCAGCCGGGAGGGGAGTACCTACGAGCAGTACTTC | CASSREGSTYEQYF
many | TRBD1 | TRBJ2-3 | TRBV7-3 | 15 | TGTGCCAGCAGCTACCTAACAGGGGGCACAGATACGCAGTATTTT | CASSYLTGGTDTQYF
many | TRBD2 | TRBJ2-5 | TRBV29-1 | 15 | TGCAGCGTTGTCCTGGACGGGAGGGCCCCAGAGACCCAGTACTTC | CSVVLDGRAPETQYF
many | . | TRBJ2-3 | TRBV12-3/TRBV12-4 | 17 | TGTGCCAGCAGTTTTTGGTCGGCTGCAAAAATCACAGATACGCAGTATTTT | CASSFWSAAKITDTQYF
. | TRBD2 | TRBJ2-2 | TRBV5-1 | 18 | TGCGCCAGCAGTGGGACTAGCGGGAGGTTGCCGAACACCGGGGAGCTGTTTTTT | CASSGTSGRLPNTGELFF
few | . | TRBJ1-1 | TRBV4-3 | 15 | TGCGCCAGCAGCCAAGATCGGTCTATGAACACTGAAGCTTTCTTT | CASSQDRSMNTEAFF
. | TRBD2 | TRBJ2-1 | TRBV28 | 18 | TGTGCCAGCAGTTTCTTCCCTTTAGCGGGAGGGGGACGCAATGAGCAGTTCTTC | CASSFFPLAGGGRNEQFF
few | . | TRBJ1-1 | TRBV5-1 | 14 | TGCGCCAGCAGTGCCGCAGGCCTTGGCACTGAAGCTTTCTTT | CASSAAGLGTEAFF
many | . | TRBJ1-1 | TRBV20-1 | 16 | TGCAGTGCTAGAGTCTTACGCGGACAGCACCGGATTGAAGCTTTCTTT | CSARVLRGQHRIEAFF
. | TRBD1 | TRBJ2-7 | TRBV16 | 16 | TGTGCCAGCAGCCACTTTGGGGGGACAGGGGGCTACGAGCAGTACTTC | CASSHFGGTGGYEQYF
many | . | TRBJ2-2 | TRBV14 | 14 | TGTGCCAGCAGCCAAGGGGTGACTGCCGGGGAGCTGTTTTTT | CASSQGVTAGELFF
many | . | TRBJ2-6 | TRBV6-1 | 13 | TGTGCCACCCGGGCTTACGGGGCCAACGTCCTGACTTTC | CATRAYGANVLTF
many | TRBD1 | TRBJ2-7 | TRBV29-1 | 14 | TGCAGCGTTGTGAAAGGACAGGGCAGTAGCGAGCAGTACTTC | CSVVKGQGSSEQYF
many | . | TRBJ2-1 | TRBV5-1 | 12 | TGCGCCAGCACTTCCGGGGATAATGAGCAGTTCTTC | CASTSGDNEQFF